This T cell receptor beta chain was recovered during a study of blood T cells in healthy people across ages. Study-wide context: Researchers report that template switching captured about one barcoded beta molecule per two T cells.

Study-wide results and caveats: Roughly linear age-related decline in beta diversity appeared, significant by age around 38. Diversity was higher, and naive CD4+ cells more numerous, in long-lived donors than in aged donors. There was a strong correlation between TCR beta diversity and naive T cell percentage.

As regards this clonotype: The antigen is unknown.

The authors ran a second PCR of about 7 to 12 cycles using a sample-barcoded 5' primer and a J-beta primer mix. A single record per CDR3 protein comes from TCRdb applying MiXCR to the 5' RACE reads. The repertoire holds about 730,000 distinct CDR3 sequences, with roughly 47% as singletons. The sequenced sample was blood. The receptor's source is a woman aged 60-75 years in good health.

The CDR3: CATSTTGDGYTF. The DNA of the CDR3 is TGTGCCACCAGCACGACAGGGGATGGCTACACCTTC. The chain recombines TRBV15 with TRBJ1-2; 8 nucleotides match TRBD1. The germline CDR1 and CDR2 sequences are LNHNV and YYDKDF (reference sequence). Unmatched junction bases numbered 1, after V lost 4 bases and J lost 6 bases. The length of the CDR3 is 12 residues. The full variable domain, in which reference TRBV15 and TRBJ1-2 provide the parts outside the CDR3, is DAMVIQNPRYQVTQFGKPVTLSCSQTLNHNVMYWYQQKSSQAPKLLFHYYDKDFNNEADTPDNFQSRRPNTSFCFLDIRSPGLGDTAMYLCATSTTGDGYTFGSGTRLTVV.